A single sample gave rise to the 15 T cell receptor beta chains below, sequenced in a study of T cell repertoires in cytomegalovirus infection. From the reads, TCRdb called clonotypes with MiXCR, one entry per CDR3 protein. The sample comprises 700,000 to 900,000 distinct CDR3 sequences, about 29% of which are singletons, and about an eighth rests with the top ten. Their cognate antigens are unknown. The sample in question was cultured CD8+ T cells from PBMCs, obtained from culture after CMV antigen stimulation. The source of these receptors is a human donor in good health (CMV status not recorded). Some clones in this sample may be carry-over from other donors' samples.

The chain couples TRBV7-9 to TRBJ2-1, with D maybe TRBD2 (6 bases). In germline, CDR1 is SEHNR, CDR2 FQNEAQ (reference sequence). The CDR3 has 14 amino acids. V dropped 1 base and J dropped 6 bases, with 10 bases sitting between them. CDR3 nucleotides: TGTGCCAGCAGCTTAGGCGGGGTCCTCAATGAGCAGTTCTTC. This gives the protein CASSLGGVLNEQFF.

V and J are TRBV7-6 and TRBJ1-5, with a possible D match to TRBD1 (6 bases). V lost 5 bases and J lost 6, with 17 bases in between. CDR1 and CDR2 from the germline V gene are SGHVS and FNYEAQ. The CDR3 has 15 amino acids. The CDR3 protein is CASSPTGLGGQPQHF. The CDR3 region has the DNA TGTGCCAGCAGCCCCACAGGGTTGGGTGGTCAGCCCCAGCATTTT.

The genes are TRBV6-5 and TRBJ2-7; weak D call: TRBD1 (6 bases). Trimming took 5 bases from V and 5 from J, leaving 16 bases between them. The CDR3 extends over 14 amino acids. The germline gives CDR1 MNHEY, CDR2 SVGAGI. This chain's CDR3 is CASSLGQWGNEQYF. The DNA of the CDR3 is TGTGCCAGCAGTCTAGGACAGTGGGGCAACGAGCAGTACTTC.

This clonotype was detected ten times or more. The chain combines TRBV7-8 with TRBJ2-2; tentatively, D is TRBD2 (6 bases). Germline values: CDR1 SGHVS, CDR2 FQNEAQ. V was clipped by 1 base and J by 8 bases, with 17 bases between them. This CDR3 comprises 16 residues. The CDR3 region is CASSLGWGGPEGELFF. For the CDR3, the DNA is TGTGCCAGCAGCTTAGGGTGGGGAGGTCCCGAAGGGGAGCTGTTTTTT. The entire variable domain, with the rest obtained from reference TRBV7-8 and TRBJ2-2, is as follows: GAGVSQSPRYKVAKRGQDVALRCDPISGHVSLFWYQQALGQGPEFLTYFQNEAQLDKSGLPSDRFFAERPEGSVSTLKIQRTQQEDSAVYLCASSLGWGGPEGELFFGEGSRLTVL.

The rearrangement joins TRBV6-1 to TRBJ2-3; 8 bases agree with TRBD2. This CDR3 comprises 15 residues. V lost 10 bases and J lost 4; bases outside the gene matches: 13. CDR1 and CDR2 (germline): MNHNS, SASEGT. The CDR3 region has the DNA TGTGCCACGCTGACGGAGGCGGGGGGCCCAGATACGCAGTATTTT. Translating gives CATLTEAGGPDTQYF.

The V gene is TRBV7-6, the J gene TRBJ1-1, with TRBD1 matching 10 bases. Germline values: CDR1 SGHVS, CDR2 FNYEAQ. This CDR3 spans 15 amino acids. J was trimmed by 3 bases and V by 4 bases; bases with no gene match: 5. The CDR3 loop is CASSSWTGGYTEAFF. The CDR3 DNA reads TGTGCCAGCAGCTCTTGGACAGGGGGGTACACTGAAGCTTTCTTT.

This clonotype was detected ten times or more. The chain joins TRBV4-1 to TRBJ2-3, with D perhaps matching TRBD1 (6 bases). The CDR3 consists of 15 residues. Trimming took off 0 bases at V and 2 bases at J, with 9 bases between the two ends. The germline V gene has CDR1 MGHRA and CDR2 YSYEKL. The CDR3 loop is CASSQDGGTTDTQYF. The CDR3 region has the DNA TGCGCCAGCAGCCAAGATGGGGGCACCACAGATACGCAGTATTTT.

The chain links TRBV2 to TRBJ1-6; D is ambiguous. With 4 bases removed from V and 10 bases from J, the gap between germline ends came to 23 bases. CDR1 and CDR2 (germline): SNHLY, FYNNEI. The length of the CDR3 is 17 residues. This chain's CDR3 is CASSVFRPQDDRSPLHF. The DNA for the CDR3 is TGTGCCAGCAGTGTATTTCGCCCCCAGGACGACCGGTCACCCCTCCACTTT. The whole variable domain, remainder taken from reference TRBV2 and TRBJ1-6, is EPEVTQTPSHQVTQMGQEVILRCVPISNHLYFYWYRQILGQKVEFLVSFYNNEISEKSEIFDDQFSVERPDGSNFTLKIRSTKLEDSAMYFCASSVFRPQDDRSPLHFGNGTRLTVT.

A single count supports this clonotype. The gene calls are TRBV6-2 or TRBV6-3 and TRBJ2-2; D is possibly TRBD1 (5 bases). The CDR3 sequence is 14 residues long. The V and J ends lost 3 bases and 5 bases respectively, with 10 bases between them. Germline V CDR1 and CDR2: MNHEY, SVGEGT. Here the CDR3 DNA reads TGTGCCAGCAGTTATGTCCCAGGGACCGGGGAGCTGTTTTTT. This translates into CASSYVPGTGELFF.

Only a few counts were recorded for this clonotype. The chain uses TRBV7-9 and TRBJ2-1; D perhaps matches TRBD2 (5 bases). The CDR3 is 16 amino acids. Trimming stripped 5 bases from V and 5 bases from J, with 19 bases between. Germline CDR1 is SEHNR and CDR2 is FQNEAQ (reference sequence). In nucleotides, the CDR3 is TGTGCCAGCAGCCACCGGGGAAGTACGAACGACAATGAGCAGTTCTTC. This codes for CASSHRGSTNDNEQFF.

The DNA for the CDR3 is TGTGCCAGCAGTTTCTGGACCCTTACTGAAGCTTTCTTT. It encodes CASSFWTLTEAFF. V is TRBV12-3 or TRBV12-4 and J is TRBJ1-1; no clear D gene. V was pared by 3 bases and J by 5 bases, with 10 bases between. CDR3 length: 13 amino acids.

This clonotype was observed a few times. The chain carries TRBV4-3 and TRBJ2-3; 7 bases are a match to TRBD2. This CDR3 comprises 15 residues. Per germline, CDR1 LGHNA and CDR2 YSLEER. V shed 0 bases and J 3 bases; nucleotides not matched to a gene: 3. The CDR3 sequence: CASSQDRRETDTQYF. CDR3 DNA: TGCGCCAGCAGCCAAGATCGGCGGGAGACAGATACGCAGTATTTT.

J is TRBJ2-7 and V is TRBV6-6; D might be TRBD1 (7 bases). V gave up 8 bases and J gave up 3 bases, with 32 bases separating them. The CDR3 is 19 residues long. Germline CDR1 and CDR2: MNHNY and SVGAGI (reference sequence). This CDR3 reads CASRLYGGIFGTEDYEQYF. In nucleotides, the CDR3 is TGTGCCAGCCGGCTTTATGGGGGGATCTTTGGGACAGAGGACTACGAGCAGTACTTC.

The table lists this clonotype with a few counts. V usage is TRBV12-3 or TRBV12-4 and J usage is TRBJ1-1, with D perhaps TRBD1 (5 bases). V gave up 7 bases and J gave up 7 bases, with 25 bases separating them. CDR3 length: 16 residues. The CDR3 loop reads CASIDGDDGDPYEAFF. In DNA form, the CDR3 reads TGTGCCAGCATCGACGGGGACGACGGTGACCCGTATGAAGCTTTCTTT.

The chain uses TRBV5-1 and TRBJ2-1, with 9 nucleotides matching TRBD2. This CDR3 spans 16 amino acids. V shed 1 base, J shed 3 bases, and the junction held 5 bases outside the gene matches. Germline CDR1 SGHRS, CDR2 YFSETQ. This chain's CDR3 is CASSLLARGGYNEQFF. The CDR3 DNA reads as TGCGCCAGCAGCTTGTTGGCGCGGGGGGGCTACAATGAGCAGTTCTTC.